The clone carrying this T cell receptor beta chain appeared a single time. The antigen is undetermined. The sample comes from a study of cytomegalovirus exposure and HLA in healthy donors. V trimming: 5 bases; J trimming: 7 bases; junction bases outside the gene matches: 10. Per germline, CDR1 MGHRA and CDR2 YSYEKL. The CDR3 has 15 residues. Study findings and constraints: According to an earlier analysis, most TCR beta V segments yielded productive rearrangements about 90% or about 30% of the time. In a later analysis, several top co-occurrence clusters appeared linked to parvovirus B19, influenza, CMV and Epstein-Barr virus.

PCR amplification relied on 60 Vbeta primers (plus 13 Jbeta primers). The repertoire was sequenced with immunoSEQ multiplex PCR; TCRdb's copy has only in-frame clones and lacks some. The sample holds about 170,000 clones, about four fifths seen once. Sequenced material: PBMCs. The receptor was isolated from a young man in good health and CMV-seropositive. The chain joins TRBV4-1 to TRBJ1-5, with TRBD1 identical over 8 bases. This CDR3 is CASSFGAGGAQPQHF. The CDR3 nucleotides read TGCGCCAGCAGCTTCGGGGCAGGGGGCGCGCAGCCCCAGCATTTT.